This T cell receptor (beta chain) emerged from a study of PD-L1 blockade in urothelial cancer. Germline values: CDR1 MDHEN, CDR2 SYDVKM. This CDR3 spans 14 amino acids. Trimming removed 5 bases from V and 5 bases from J; junction bases left unmatched: 4. The table came from immunoSEQ multiplex PCR; TCRdb's copy has only in-frame clones and leaves some out. Here the sample spans 58,000 or so clones, around 86% being singletons. The time point was: pretreatment peripheral blood. This clonotype was sampled from a man aged 65-85 years with urothelial cancer. Material: PBMCs, obtained around atezolizumab (anti-PD-L1) treatment. This chain joins TRBV28 and TRBJ2-7; 12 bases are a match to TRBD1. The CDR3 nucleotides are TGTGCCAGCAGTCAGGGGACAGGGGGCGACGAGCAGTACTTC. As protein: CASSQGTGGDEQYF.